This entry concerns a single TCR beta chain. These data come from a study of cytotoxic CD8 clonotypes in ibrutinib-treated CLL. Background on the study: Following a median about eleven months of treatment, with a range of 6 to 36, response samples were taken.

The table came from immunoSEQ multiplex PCR; TCRdb's copy has only in-frame clones and leaves some out. This sample carries 110,000 to 150,000 clones, about 78% of them seen once, and the ten largest clones take around 4.9%. Deletions cut 2 bases from V and 4 bases from J, with 9 bases between. The CDR3 has 13 residues. Germline V CDR1 and CDR2: KGHSH, LQKENI. The chain carries TRBV18 and TRBJ2-7; D ambiguous. The source of this sequence is a human donor with chronic lymphocytic leukemia. The starting material was PBMCs, obtained after 24 months of ibrutinib treatment. CDR3 bases: TGTGCCAGCTCACCATTCCCACAGTACGAGCAGTACTTC. Residues: CASSPFPQYEQYF. The full variable domain, completed using reference TRBV18 and TRBJ2-7, is NAGVMQNPRHLVRRRGQEARLRCSPMKGHSHVYWYRQLPEEGLKFMVYLQKENIIDESGMPKERFSAEFPKEGPSILRIQQVVRGDSAAYFCASSPFPQYEQYFGPGTRLTVT.